Listed below are T cell receptor beta chains from one sample, sequenced in a study of CD8 T cells in ankylosing spondylitis. Using its own MiXCR run on the 5' RACE reads, TCRdb lists one record per CDR3 protein. Seen here are more than 600,000 distinct CDR3 sequences, around 20% observed once, and the top ten hold roughly a fifth. Sequencing was performed on blood, either unsorted or a sorted T cell fraction (not recorded which). The source of these receptors is a male donor with ankylosing spondylitis. The CDR3 runs from the conserved cysteine through the conserved F or W. The D gene is left open where the match is weak. Only some rows state a clone size, as once, few, many or a class for expanded clones.

V	D	J	size	CDR3	DNA
TRBV6-2/TRBV6-3	.	TRBJ2-1	.	CASSYGLGGEQFF	TGTGCCAGCAGTTATGGGTTGGGAGGTGAGCAGTTCTTC
TRBV7-3	.	TRBJ2-1	few	CASSLVGAQYNEQFF	TGTGCCAGCAGCTTAGTAGGGGCGCAATACAATGAGCAGTTCTTC
TRBV6-2/TRBV6-3	.	TRBJ2-7	.	CASSSGVPYEQYF	TGTGCCAGCAGTTCCGGGGTGCCCTACGAGCAGTACTTC
TRBV7-9	.	TRBJ1-1	many	CASRQGPATEAFF	TGTGCCAGCAGACAAGGACCGGCCACTGAAGCTTTCTTT
TRBV5-1	TRBD2	TRBJ2-1	few	CASSLQRGEYNEQFF	TGCGCCAGCAGCTTGCAGCGGGGGGAGTACAATGAGCAGTTCTTC
TRBV6-6	TRBD1	TRBJ1-1	.	CASSNRGTEAFF	TGTGCCAGCAGTAACAGGGGGACTGAAGCTTTCTTT
TRBV5-1	.	TRBJ1-1	.	CASSFLGSTTMSTEAFF	TGCGCCAGCAGCTTTTTGGGGAGCACTACTATGAGCACTGAAGCTTTCTTT
TRBV2	.	TRBJ2-5	.	CASRGRGTLETQYF	TGTGCCAGCAGGGGTCGCGGGACGCTAGAGACCCAGTACTTC
TRBV4-3	.	TRBJ1-6	.	CASSQSMEGTGYNSPLHF	TGCGCCAGCAGCCAATCCATGGAGGGAACCGGCTATAATTCACCCCTCCACTTT
TRBV20-1	.	TRBJ1-1	many	CSARLGNTEAFF	TGCAGTGCTAGGCTGGGAAACACTGAAGCTTTCTTT
TRBV28	TRBD2	TRBJ2-7	few	CASSFIWREGSNEQYF	TGTGCCAGCAGTTTTATCTGGCGGGAGGGATCTAACGAGCAGTACTTC
TRBV29-1	.	TRBJ2-1	few	CSVRETGVYNEQFF	TGCAGCGTTCGGGAGACAGGAGTATACAATGAGCAGTTCTTC
TRBV2	TRBD2	TRBJ2-2	.	CAPDLLFSGSSGELFF	TGTGCCCCAGACCTACTCTTCAGCGGGAGTTCCGGGGAGCTGTTTTTT
TRBV20-1	.	TRBJ2-1	few	CSAREWGSNNEQFF	TGCAGTGCTAGAGAGTGGGGGTCAAACAATGAGCAGTTCTTC
TRBV7-2	.	TRBJ2-1	.	CASSLRRGGPYNEQFF	TGTGCCAGCAGCTTAAGGAGAGGGGGGCCCTACAATGAGCAGTTCTTC
TRBV9	.	TRBJ2-3	.	CASSPTGTGDTQYF	TGTGCCAGCAGCCCTACCGGGACGGGAGATACGCAGTATTTT
TRBV24-1	.	TRBJ2-7	.	CATLAGALNLTYEQYF	TGTGCCACCCTCGCTGGGGCCCTGAATCTTACCTACGAGCAGTACTTC
TRBV29-1	.	TRBJ2-7	.	CSVAGSGTYEQYF	TGCAGCGTCGCCGGGAGCGGTACCTACGAGCAGTACTTC
TRBV28	.	TRBJ1-2	.	CASSWRANYGYTF	TGTGCCAGCAGTTGGAGGGCTAACTATGGCTACACCTTC
TRBV7-8	.	TRBJ2-2	few	CASSPGLLGTGELFF	TGTGCCAGCAGCCCAGGACTTCTCGGCACCGGGGAGCTGTTTTTT
TRBV4-1	TRBD1	TRBJ1-1	few	CASSQDNRGGTEAFF	TGCGCCAGCAGCCAAGATAACAGGGGCGGTACTGAAGCTTTCTTT
TRBV20-1	TRBD2	TRBJ2-1	many	CSARETSGWTLNEQFF	TGCAGTGCTAGAGAAACTAGCGGGTGGACACTCAATGAGCAGTTCTTC
TRBV28	TRBD1	TRBJ1-6	few	CASEPGTGPNSPLHF	TGTGCCAGCGAGCCAGGGACAGGACCAAATTCACCCCTCCACTTT
TRBV2	TRBD1	TRBJ1-5	.	CASGDRDQPQHF	TGTGCCAGCGGGGACAGAGATCAGCCCCAGCATTTT
TRBV6-1	.	TRBJ2-4	.	CASSETGWDIQYF	TGTGCCAGCAGTGAAACAGGGTGGGACATTCAGTACTTC
TRBV12-3/TRBV12-4	.	TRBJ1-6	.	CASSLTGGYSPLHF	TGTGCCAGCAGTTTGACGGGTGGCTACTCACCCCTCCACTTT
TRBV3-1	.	TRBJ1-1	many	CASSQVVGNTEAFF	TGTGCCAGCAGCCAAGTGGTAGGAAACACTGAAGCTTTCTTT
TRBV6-2/TRBV6-3	TRBD2	TRBJ2-7	few	CASRPQRTSGYEQYF	TGTGCCAGCAGACCACAACGGACTAGCGGCTACGAGCAGTACTTC
TRBV12-3/TRBV12-4	TRBD1	TRBJ1-5	.	CASRQGVNQPQHF	TGTGCCAGCAGACAGGGGGTCAATCAGCCCCAGCATTTT
TRBV3-1	.	TRBJ2-1	many	CASSRQPGGDEQFF	TGTGCCAGCAGCCGACAACCGGGGGGCGATGAGCAGTTCTTC
TRBV7-6	.	TRBJ2-7	.	CASSLGYGENFYEQYF	TGTGCCAGCAGCTTAGGATACGGGGAAAACTTCTACGAGCAGTACTTC
TRBV9	.	TRBJ1-2	.	CASSVHEGAIESYGYTF	TGTGCCAGCAGCGTACATGAGGGCGCGATCGAGAGTTATGGCTACACCTTC
TRBV7-8	TRBD1	TRBJ2-3	.	CASTLGGWGGQGLADTQYF	TGTGCCAGCACCTTAGGTGGATGGGGGGGACAGGGCCTCGCAGATACGCAGTATTTT
TRBV7-6	.	TRBJ2-2	many	CASSAQVVARGAGELFF	TGTGCCAGCAGCGCACAGGTTGTGGCGAGGGGGGCCGGGGAGCTGTTTTTT
TRBV20-1	.	TRBJ1-1	.	CRLSGRTNTEAFF	TGCAGGCTATCCGGACGGACGAACACTGAAGCTTTCTTT
TRBV5-1	TRBD2	TRBJ2-3	few	CASSSTSGRAMGADTQYF	TGCGCCAGCAGCTCAACTAGCGGGAGGGCCATGGGGGCAGATACGCAGTATTTT
TRBV3-1	TRBD2	TRBJ2-3	.	CASSPGSGGPNQDTQYF	TGTGCCAGCAGCCCTGGTAGCGGGGGCCCTAATCAAGATACGCAGTATTTT
TRBV24-1	TRBD1	TRBJ1-2	.	CATSDSRTGPDNYGYTF	TGTGCCACCAGTGATTCAAGGACAGGGCCGGATAACTATGGCTACACCTTC
TRBV12-3/TRBV12-4	TRBD1	TRBJ1-5	.	CASSGTGDNQPQHF	TGTGCCAGCAGTGGGACAGGGGACAATCAGCCCCAGCATTTT
TRBV18	.	TRBJ2-3	.	CASSPDTVGDTQYF	TGTGCCAGCTCACCTGACACAGTGGGAGATACGCAGTATTTT
TRBV20-1	.	TRBJ2-1	few	CSATLPGLSYNEQFF	TGCAGTGCTACCCTGCCGGGACTCTCCTACAATGAGCAGTTCTTC
TRBV20-1	TRBD2	TRBJ2-7	few	CSAGARLAGGDEQYF	TGCAGTGCCGGAGCTCGACTAGCGGGGGGCGACGAGCAGTACTTC
TRBV9	TRBD2	TRBJ2-1	few	CASSVGERETIEQFF	TGTGCCAGCAGCGTAGGCGAGCGGGAGACGATTGAGCAGTTCTTC
TRBV12-3/TRBV12-4	TRBD1	TRBJ1-2	.	CASSFSGGAQGYTF	TGTGCCAGCAGTTTTTCAGGGGGCGCGCAGGGCTACACCTTC
TRBV24-1	TRBD1	TRBJ2-1	many	CATSERGTGDNEQFF	TGTGCCACCAGTGAAAGGGGGACAGGGGACAATGAGCAGTTCTTC
TRBV20-1	.	TRBJ2-7	.	CSARTEKTAYEQYF	TGCAGTGCTAGAACCGAGAAGACTGCCTACGAGCAGTACTTC
TRBV7-6	.	TRBJ2-3	few	CAVRDRVHTDTQYF	TGTGCCGTACGGGACCGCGTCCACACAGATACGCAGTATTTT
TRBV20-1	.	TRBJ2-3	few	CSARGLLMPDTQYF	TGCAGTGCTAGGGGCCTGCTTATGCCAGATACGCAGTATTTT
TRBV29-1	TRBD1	TRBJ1-5	few	CSVRDREGQPQHF	TGCAGCGTAAGGGACAGGGAAGGGCAGCCCCAGCATTTT
TRBV25-1	.	TRBJ1-2	.	CASSEWATGYTF	TGTGCCAGCAGTGAATGGGCTACGGGCTACACCTTC
TRBV5-1	TRBD1	TRBJ1-5	many	CASSPGGADPSAQHF	TGCGCCAGCAGCCCAGGGGGCGCAGATCCCTCAGCCCAGCATTTT